A single TCR beta chain is shown here with its context. The method was immunoSEQ multiplex PCR; TCRdb's version includes in-frame clones alone and lacks a portion of them. This repertoire shows around 41,000 clones, roughly 94% found once; its top ten account for more than 20%. This entry is derived from a study of control samples from healthy donors and cancer patients. CDR1 is SGHDT and CDR2 is YYEEEE in the germline V gene. V was clipped by 4 bases and J by 3 bases, with 11 bases between them. The CDR3 totals 13 residues. The sequence derives from a man between 60 and 75 years old in good health. The material sequenced was blood. V and J are TRBV5-6 and TRBJ2-7, with a weak D call TRBD1 (6 bases). The DNA for the CDR3 is TGTGCCAGCAGCAGGAAGACAGGCTACGAGCAGTACTTC. As protein: CASSRKTGYEQYF.